These T cell receptor beta chains were read from a single sample in a study of blood T cells in healthy people across ages. Via MiXCR, TCRdb re-called the 5' RACE reads, giving one row per CDR3 protein. The sample consists of about 800,000 distinct CDR3 sequences, 46% of them appearing once. Sequenced sample: blood. These receptor sequences come from a man older than 75 in good health. CDR3s include the opening cysteine and the closing phenylalanine or tryptophan. A D gene is named only where the DNA matches it firmly. Rows give clone size only sometimes, using once, few, many, or a class for an expanded clone.

D: -
J: TRBJ1-2
size: -
V: TRBV12-3/TRBV12-4
DNA: TGTGCCAGCAGTTTAAAAAGAGGCCAGTTCATTACCTATGGCTACACCTTC
CDR3: CASSLKRGQFITYGYTF

D: -
J: TRBJ2-7
size: -
V: TRBV11-1
DNA: TGTGCCAGCAGCTTAAGTCGCCGAGAGGCCTACAATGAGCAGTACTTC
CDR3: CASSLSRREAYNEQYF

D: TRBD1
J: TRBJ1-1
size: -
V: TRBV7-2
DNA: TGTGCCAGCAGCTTCGGACAGGGAAGGACTGAAGCTTTCTTT
CDR3: CASSFGQGRTEAFF

D: TRBD1
J: TRBJ1-1
size: -
V: TRBV29-1
DNA: TGCAGCGTTGGGCCAGGGGGCGCGAACACTGAAGCTTTCTTT
CDR3: CSVGPGGANTEAFF

D: TRBD1
J: TRBJ2-1
size: -
V: TRBV19
DNA: TGTGCCAGTAGTATCGTAGGACAGGGGTGGAATGGGCAGTTCTTC
CDR3: CASSIVGQGWNGQFF

D: -
J: TRBJ1-6
size: -
V: TRBV20-1
DNA: TGCAGTGCCCACACAGGGCTCTATAATTCACCCCTCCACTTT
CDR3: CSAHTGLYNSPLHF

D: TRBD2
J: TRBJ2-1
size: -
V: TRBV29-1
DNA: TGCAGCGTTGAAGCGGGGGGATTACGGTTCTTC
CDR3: CSVEAGGLRFF

D: -
J: TRBJ2-1
size: -
V: TRBV7-2
DNA: TGTGCCAGCAGCACACGAGGAACAGGGAATGAGCAGTTCTTC
CDR3: CASSTRGTGNEQFF

D: -
J: TRBJ1-1
size: once
V: TRBV9
DNA: TGTGCCAGCAGCGTAGATGTAGGGACCACTGAAGCTTTCTTT
CDR3: CASSVDVGTTEAFF

D: -
J: TRBJ2-5
size: -
V: TRBV12-3/TRBV12-4
DNA: TGTGCCAGCAGTAACTACAGGGACGATCAAGAGACCCAGTACTTC
CDR3: CASSNYRDDQETQYF

D: TRBD1
J: TRBJ2-1
size: few
V: TRBV7-2
DNA: TGTGCCAGCAGCTTGCCACAGGGGAACGAGTTCTTC
CDR3: CASSLPQGNEFF

D: -
J: TRBJ2-3
size: many
V: TRBV29-1
DNA: TGCAGCGCTGCGCGGGGAACTAGCACAGATACGCAGTATTTT
CDR3: CSAARGTSTDTQYF

D: TRBD2
J: TRBJ2-1
size: -
V: TRBV7-2
DNA: TGTGCCAGCAGCGCTAGCGGGAAATCGGACAATGAGCAGTTCTTC
CDR3: CASSASGKSDNEQFF

D: -
J: TRBJ2-3
size: -
V: TRBV12-3/TRBV12-4
DNA: TGTGCCAGCAGCCTAGTGTTATCGGGGGGCATGCAGTATTTT
CDR3: CASSLVLSGGMQYF

D: TRBD2
J: TRBJ2-1
size: -
V: TRBV20-1
DNA: TGCAGTGCTCAAAGCGGGACGAAATCCTACAATGAGCAGTTCTTC
CDR3: CSAQSGTKSYNEQFF

D: -
J: TRBJ2-7
size: few
V: TRBV15
DNA: TGTGCCACCAGTCGGGACAACTACAATGAGCAGTACTTC
CDR3: CATSRDNYNEQYF

D: TRBD1
J: TRBJ2-3
size: -
V: TRBV20-1
DNA: TGCAGTGCTAGTGGACAGGGGTTCGGAGATACGCAGTATTTT
CDR3: CSASGQGFGDTQYF

D: -
J: TRBJ2-4
size: many
V: TRBV7-2
DNA: TGTGCCAGCAGCACGAGGTACCGAGCGGAGGAAAGTATTCAGTACTTC
CDR3: CASSTRYRAEESIQYF

D: -
J: TRBJ2-7
size: -
V: TRBV29-1
DNA: TGCAGCGTCCAAAGGGACCGGAGCTCCTACGAGCAGTACTTC
CDR3: CSVQRDRSSYEQYF

D: -
J: TRBJ2-7
size: -
V: TRBV2
DNA: TGTGCCAGCAGTGACGGCGGAGACTCCTACGAGCAGTACTTC
CDR3: CASSDGGDSYEQYF

D: TRBD2
J: TRBJ2-7
size: few
V: TRBV28
DNA: TGTGCCAGCACTTCGTTGGGTAGCGGGAGCTACGAGCAGTACTTC
CDR3: CASTSLGSGSYEQYF

D: -
J: TRBJ1-2
size: few
V: TRBV5-1
DNA: TGCGCCAGCAGCGTGACAACGAACTATGGCTACACCTTC
CDR3: CASSVTTNYGYTF